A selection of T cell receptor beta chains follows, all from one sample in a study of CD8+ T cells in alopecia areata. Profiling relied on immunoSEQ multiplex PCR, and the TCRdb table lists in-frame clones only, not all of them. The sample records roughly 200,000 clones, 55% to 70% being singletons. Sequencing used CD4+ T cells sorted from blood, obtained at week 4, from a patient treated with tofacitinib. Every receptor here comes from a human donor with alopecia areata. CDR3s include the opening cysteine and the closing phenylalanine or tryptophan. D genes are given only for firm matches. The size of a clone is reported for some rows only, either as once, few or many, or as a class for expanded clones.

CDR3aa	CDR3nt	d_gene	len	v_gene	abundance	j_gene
CSVDGRDTGRGYTF	TGCAGCGTTGATGGTCGGGACACTGGAAGAGGCTACACCTTC	NA	14	TRBV29-1	few	TRBJ1-2
CASSLMTGGYTF	TGTGCCAGCAGCTTAATGACCGGGGGCTACACCTTC	NA	12	TRBV7-2	NA	TRBJ1-2
CASSLLATGAVETQYF	TGCGCCAGCAGCTTGTTAGCGACAGGGGCGGTGGAGACCCAGTACTTC	TRBD1	16	TRBV5-1	NA	TRBJ2-5
CASSYYQGSGANVLTF	TGTGCCAGCAGCTACTACCAGGGGTCCGGGGCCAACGTCCTGACTTTC	NA	16	TRBV7-9	NA	TRBJ2-6
CAGRRGRVTTGRVTGTEAFF	TGTGCCGGACGGCGAGGTAGGGTCACAACAGGTCGAGTTACGGGCACTGAAGCTTTCTTT	NA	20	TRBV30	NA	TRBJ1-1
CASSPLEIPYNSPLHF	TGCGCCAGCAGCCCCCTTGAGATCCCCTATAATTCACCCCTCCACTTT	NA	16	TRBV4-1	NA	TRBJ1-6
CAWANAGNSPLHF	TGTGCCTGGGCGAATGCGGGGAATTCACCCCTCCACTTT	NA	13	TRBV30	NA	TRBJ1-6
CASSLEGGTEAFF	TGTGCCAGCAGCCTAGAAGGCGGTACTGAAGCTTTCTTT	NA	13	TRBV4-2	few	TRBJ1-1
CSVRGVSQETQYF	TGCAGCGTTAGAGGAGTCTCCCAAGAGACCCAGTACTTC	NA	13	TRBV29-1	NA	TRBJ2-5
CASSALLYEKLFF	TGTGCCAGCAGTGCCCTCCTCTACGAAAAACTGTTTTTT	NA	13	TRBV25-1	NA	TRBJ1-4
CSVEDRRSSYNSPLHF	TGCAGCGTTGAAGATCGGAGGAGCTCCTATAATTCACCCCTCCACTTT	NA	16	TRBV29-1	NA	TRBJ1-6
CASSQGPAGGLYEQYF	TGCGCCAGCAGCCAAGGGCCCGCAGGAGGCCTTTACGAGCAGTACTTC	NA	16	TRBV4-1	NA	TRBJ2-7
CASSLAGGGSSYNEQFF	TGTGCCAGCAGCTTAGCTGGCGGGGGAAGCTCCTACAATGAGCAGTTCTTC	TRBD2	17	TRBV7-2	NA	TRBJ2-1
CACSLRQGPNQPQHF	TGTGCCTGTTCACTTAGACAGGGCCCTAATCAGCCCCAGCATTTT	TRBD1	15	TRBV30	NA	TRBJ1-5